The 22 T cell receptor beta chains below all came from one sample that was sequenced in a study of shared clonotypes between healthy human individuals (dated by TCRdb to about 2020). Library preparation employed the immunoSEQ multiplex PCR assay. What TCRdb holds here is the immuneACCESS table cut down to in-frame rearrangements. Part of the clones is not present; checked against another copy, under half of the missing clones reflect an unresolved V gene, and the others are unexplained. The sample contains roughly 1.4 million clones, 98% of them found a single time. The ten largest make up 0.36% of the sample. Sequenced: naive CD4+ T cells sorted from blood. The meaning of the sample's cell subset or site label: CD45RA+ positively selected. The receptor set was obtained from a man aged 30 to 39 in good health.

The gene calls are TRBV28 and TRBJ2-7, with 8 nucleotides matching TRBD1. Germline V gene sequence: CDR1 MDHEN, CDR2 SYDVKM. The J segment lost 3 bases and the V segment lost 6 bases, leaving 10 bases of the junction unmatched. The CDR3 extends over 15 amino acids. Here the CDR3 DNA reads TGTGCCAGCAGCCCGGACAGGGCTACAAACTACGAGCAGTACTTC. This gives the protein CASSPDRATNYEQYF.

This rearrangement joins TRBV15 to TRBJ2-7, with D possibly being TRBD1 or TRBD2 (6 bases each). CDR3 length: 16 amino acids. V was clipped by 0 bases and J by 0 bases, with 12 bases between them. The V gene's germline CDR1 is LNHNV and CDR2 YYDKDF (reference sequence). CDR3 DNA sequence: TGTGCCACCAGCAGAGATGGGGGGCTCAGCTCCTACGAGCAGTACTTC. This sequence encodes CATSRDGGLSSYEQYF.

The rearrangement uses TRBV15 and TRBJ1-2, with 7 bases that match TRBD1. In germline, CDR1 is LNHNV, CDR2 YYDKDF (reference sequence). The length of the CDR3 is 16 residues. The J segment lost 3 bases and the V segment lost 2 bases, leaving 9 bases of the junction unmatched. This CDR3 is CATSRLSDRAYYGYTF. The CDR3 coding sequence is TGTGCCACCAGCAGACTTTCTGACAGGGCCTACTATGGCTACACCTTC.

The J gene is TRBJ2-1, the V gene TRBV19; 10 bases fit TRBD2. Germline CDR1 and CDR2: LNHDA and SQIVND (reference sequence). V gave up 7 bases and J gave up 6 bases; unmatched junction bases: 9. This CDR3 is built from 15 residues. The CDR3 protein is CASKTSGTILNEQFF. The CDR3 DNA is TGTGCCAGTAAAACTAGCGGGACTATCCTCAATGAGCAGTTCTTC.

The count of this clone is one. The gene calls are TRBV10-3 and TRBJ1-2, with 7 bases that match TRBD1. This CDR3 has 15 residues. The germline V gene encodes CDR1 ENHRY and CDR2 SYGVKD. The V gene end was trimmed by 3 bases and the J gene end by 4 bases; junction bases not matched to a gene: 8. The CDR3 sequence: CAISDDRVRSYGYTF. The CDR3 DNA follows: TGTGCCATCAGTGATGACAGGGTAAGATCCTATGGCTACACCTTC.

The chain combines TRBV5-1 with TRBJ2-2, with TRBD2 matching 8 bases. The V segment lost 7 bases and the J segment 0 bases; nucleotides outside the gene matches: 17. Germline CDR1 SGHRS, CDR2 YFSETQ. The CDR3 sequence is 19 residues long. CDR3 sequence (DNA): TGCGCCAGCCGATCCCCCCGGGAAGCGGGAGCCTCGAACACCGGGGAGCTGTTTTTT. It translates to CASRSPREAGASNTGELFF.

CDR3: CASSSWGRREKLFF. CDR3 DNA sequence: TGTGCCAGCAGCTCTTGGGGGCGTCGTGAAAAACTGTTTTTT. The rearrangement links TRBV21-1 to TRBJ1-4; the table's D call of TRBD1 was not tested on the DNA. TRBV21-1 is a listed pseudogene. This CDR3 is built from 14 residues.

This clone has a single count. The chain combines TRBV11-2 with TRBJ2-1; D is ambiguous. CDR1 is SGHAT and CDR2 is FQNNGV in the germline V gene. The V end lost 7 bases, the J end lost 6 bases, and 7 bases lay between the germline ends. The CDR3 is 11 amino acids. CDR3 coding DNA: TGTGCCAGCACCCGGTCCAATGAGCAGTTCTTC. Protein product: CASTRSNEQFF.

J is TRBJ2-7 and V is TRBV14; maybe TRBD1 (6 bases). The CDR3 loop spans 14 amino acids. Trimming stripped 1 base from V and 5 bases from J, with 12 bases between. Germline V lookup: CDR1 SGHDN, CDR2 FVKESK. CDR3 sequence (DNA): TGTGCCAGCAGCCAAGCCGGTGGGACAAACGAGCAGTACTTC. Amino acids: CASSQAGGTNEQYF.

This clone was recorded once. J is TRBJ1-4 and V is TRBV5-8; perhaps TRBD1 as D (5 bases). V lost 3 bases to trimming and J lost 8 bases, with 11 bases between them. Looked up from germline, CDR1 is SGHTS and CDR2 is YDEGEE. The CDR3 has 13 amino acids. The CDR3 nucleotides are TGTGCCAGCAGCTCGGACGAGGGGGAAAAACTGTTTTTT. It translates to CASSSDEGEKLFF. The entire variable domain, with the rest obtained from reference TRBV5-8 and TRBJ1-4, is as follows: EAGVTQSPTHLIKTRGQQATLRCSPISGHTSVYWYQQALGLGLQFLLWYDEGEERNRGNFPPRFSGRQFPNYSSELNVNALELEDSALYLCASSSDEGEKLFFGSGTQLSVL.

J is TRBJ2-7 and V is TRBV6-5; TRBD2 agrees at 13 bases. Germline CDR1 reads MNHEY; CDR2 reads SVGAGI. The CDR3 covers 14 residues. The junction had 4 bases not matched to a gene; V was cut back by 6 bases and J by 5 bases. CDR3 sequence (DNA): TGTGCCAGCAGACCCGGACTAGCGGGAGACGAGCAGTACTTC. Protein sequence: CASRPGLAGDEQYF.

As regards this clone: Other DNA sequences of this sample code for an identical CDR3. The chain employs TRBV2 and TRBJ2-5; D not certain. The length of the CDR3 is 11 residues. Trimming took off 4 bases at V and 4 bases at J, with 4 bases between the two ends. Germline V gives CDR1 SNHLY, CDR2 FYNNEI. The CDR3 sequence is CASSVRETQYF. The CDR3 coding sequence is TGTGCCAGCAGTGTAAGAGAGACCCAGTACTTC.

The genes are TRBV9 and TRBJ2-3, with 10 bases identical to TRBD2. The CDR3 runs to 17 residues. Germline assignment: CDR1 SGDLS and CDR2 YYNGEE. V shed 2 bases and J 6 bases; nucleotides not matched to a gene: 12. Here the CDR3 reads CASSVDPAGGPSDTQYF. CDR3 nucleotides: TGTGCCAGCAGCGTGGACCCAGCGGGAGGGCCGTCCGATACGCAGTATTTT.

The J gene is TRBJ1-5, the V gene TRBV7-6, with a possible D match to TRBD1 (5 bases). CDR3 size: 15 residues. The V gene's germline CDR1 is SGHVS and CDR2 FNYEAQ. Trimming shortened V by 5 bases and J by 1 base, and 12 bases separated the two germline ends. Written as DNA, the CDR3 is TGTGCCAGCAGCCGGGGGGTTTCGAGCAATCAGCCCCAGCATTTT. Translating it yields CASSRGVSSNQPQHF.

The V gene is TRBV6-1, the J gene TRBJ2-5; D is possibly TRBD1 or TRBD2 (5 bases each). V gave up 4 bases and J gave up 5 bases, with 11 bases separating them. The CDR3 extends over 13 amino acids. CDR1 MNHNS and CDR2 SASEGT come from the germline V gene. The CDR3 reads CASSGGFLETQYF. The CDR3 nucleotides are TGTGCCAGCAGTGGGGGGTTTCTCGAGACCCAGTACTTC.

CDR3 sequence reads: CAIRGQGIRTDTQYF. CDR3 coding DNA: TGTGCCATCAGGGGACAGGGAATTAGAACAGATACGCAGTATTTT. The genes are TRBV10-3 and TRBJ2-3, with 9 bases identical to TRBD1. CDR1 is ENHRY, CDR2 SYGVKD, per germline. The CDR3 has 15 residues. V gave up 6 bases and J gave up 3 bases; unmatched junction bases: 7.

On this clone itself: The same CDR3 arises from other DNA sequences in this sample as well. V gene TRBV18 combines with J gene TRBJ1-3; D is unresolved. V was clipped by 0 bases and J by 1 base, with 7 bases between them. Germline lookup yields CDR1 KGHSH and CDR2 LQKENI. This CDR3 contains 15 residues. DNA for the CDR3: TGTGCCAGCTCACCACCGGGCTTATCTGGAAACACCATATATTTT. It translates to CASSPPGLSGNTIYF.

For this clone: The sample has other DNA sequences that encode this CDR3 too. The chain joins TRBV5-1 to TRBJ2-5; TRBD1 or TRBD2 may be the D gene (5 bases each). V was clipped by 1 base and J by 2 bases, with 9 bases between them. The length of the CDR3 is 14 residues. CDR1 is SGHRS, CDR2 YFSETQ, per germline. The DNA for the CDR3 is TGCGCCAGCAGCTTGTTCGGGGCGCAAGAGACCCAGTACTTC. Translated: CASSLFGAQETQYF.

In its sample, this clone was seen once. The rearrangement uses TRBV28 and TRBJ2-7; 14 nucleotides match TRBD2. V lost 5 bases, J lost 7 bases, and 7 bases stayed unmatched. Germline CDR1 and CDR2: MDHEN and SYDVKM. The CDR3 is made up of 15 amino acids. The CDR3 is CASSTGLAGEGEQYF. The CDR3 bases are TGTGCCAGCAGTACGGGACTAGCGGGAGAGGGTGAGCAGTACTTC.

This clone occurred once. The V gene is TRBV29-1, the J gene TRBJ2-1, with D perhaps TRBD2 (7 bases). From germline, CDR1 is SQVTM and CDR2 ANQGSEA. This CDR3 region has 14 residues. The ends were cut back, 6 bases at V and 7 bases at J, with 19 bases in the middle. The CDR3 region is CSVGGGHYNNEQFF. The CDR3 DNA reads TGCAGCGTAGGGGGAGGGCACTACAATAATGAGCAGTTCTTC.

This chain links TRBV7-2 with TRBJ2-1, with 9 bases aligning to TRBD2. CDR1 SGHTA and CDR2 FQGNSA come from the germline V gene. The V gene end was trimmed by 0 bases and the J gene end by 8 bases; junction bases not matched to a gene: 8. This CDR3 region has 16 residues. Here the CDR3 reads CASSLASGRPYHEQFF. In nucleotides, the CDR3 is TGTGCCAGCAGCTTAGCTAGCGGGAGACCTTACCATGAGCAGTTCTTC.

This clone was picked up a small number of times. The chain links TRBV14 to TRBJ2-2; unclear D gene. The germline V gene encodes CDR1 SGHDN and CDR2 FVKESK. This CDR3 has 14 amino acids. V was clipped by 0 bases and J by 1 base, with 3 bases between them. The CDR3 nucleotides read TGTGCCAGCAGCCAAGATTGGAACACCGGGGAGCTGTTTTTT. Translation gives CASSQDWNTGELFF.